This T cell receptor (beta chain) appears in the sequencing data of a study of OX40 agonist ivuxolimab in advanced cancers. Study-wide context: Antecedent anti-PD-1, anti-PD-L1 or anti-CTLA-4 therapy was permissible, with 40% having received some. Partial responses occurred in three patients (one hepatocellular carcinoma, two cutaneous melanoma).

Overall study findings and caveats: More expanded clones were found, on average, in CD8+ than in CD4+ T cells. A proportion of nonresponders additionally exhibited low normalized T-cell clonal expansion.

The CDR3 sequence is 15 residues long. With 1 base removed from V and 8 bases from J, the gap between germline ends came to 17 bases. Germline V gives CDR1 SEHNR, CDR2 FQNEAQ (reference sequence). Measured with immunoSEQ multiplex PCR; TCRdb has only the in-frame clones, and not every one. The sample lists more than 55,000 clones, 81% seen once, with less than 5.5% in the top ten. For this clone: The antigen is not known.

The chain links TRBV7-9 to TRBJ1-2; a possible D gene is TRBD1 (6 bases). The sequence derives from an adult with an advanced solid tumor such as melanoma, head and neck, liver or kidney cancer. Sequences were derived from CD4+ or CD8+ T cells sorted from blood, sampled in a trial of the OX40 agonist ivuxolimab. The CDR3 DNA reads TGTGCCAGCAGCTTAGTAGCACAGGGCCTGGGAGGCTACACCTTC. Protein sequence: CASSLVAQGLGGYTF.